One and the same sample provided the 10 T cell receptor beta chains below, sequenced in a study of cytotoxic CD8 clonotypes in ibrutinib-treated CLL. This table comes from immunoSEQ multiplex PCR, and its TCRdb copy is limited to in-frame clones, with some not included. The sample holds under 200,000 clones; 84% are singletons and the top ten take about 4.6%. The sequenced sample was PBMCs, obtained after 24 months of ibrutinib treatment. The source of these receptors is a human donor with chronic lymphocytic leukemia.

The rearrangement links TRBV5-1 to TRBJ2-5; TRBD2 agrees at 7 bases. V shed 0 bases and J 0 bases; nucleotides not matched to a gene: 8. CDR1 SGHRS and CDR2 YFSETQ come from the germline V gene. There are 17 residues in the CDR3. Written as DNA, the CDR3 is TGCGCCAGCAGCTTGGGGGATCTAGCGGCGTACCAAGAGACCCAGTACTTC. This gives the protein CASSLGDLAAYQETQYF.

The gene calls are TRBV6-5 and TRBJ1-1, with 9 positions matching TRBD1. Germline V gene data show CDR1 as MNHEY and CDR2 as SVGAGI. V lost 9 bases to trimming and J lost 12 bases; unmatched junction nucleotides: 11. The CDR3 consists of 12 residues. In nucleotides, the CDR3 is TGTGCCAGTTCTACCCGGGACAGGGAGACTTTCTTT. It codes for CASSTRDRETFF.

The rearrangement uses TRBV6-4 and TRBJ2-1, with 10 bases that match TRBD1. Germline V CDR1 and CDR2: MRHNA, SNTAGT. J was trimmed by 8 bases and V by 9 bases; bases with no gene match: 10. The CDR3 totals 14 residues. This CDR3 reads CASRDRGLSDEQFF. CDR3 bases: TGTGCCAGTCGGGACAGGGGACTATCGGATGAGCAGTTCTTC.

This clone showed up just once. The V call is TRBV25-1, the J call TRBJ1-5; D is possibly TRBD1 (5 bases). The germline V gene encodes CDR1 MGHDK and CDR2 SYGVNS. The CDR3 is made up of 17 amino acids. V lost 0 bases and J 4 bases, leaving 16 bases between the germline ends. As DNA, the CDR3 is TGTGCCAGCAGTGAATATTCCGGGCGGGGGTGGAATCAGCCCCAGCATTTT. It codes for CASSEYSGRGWNQPQHF.

The genes are TRBV5-1 and TRBJ1-2; D perhaps matches TRBD1 (5 bases). CDR1 is SGHRS and CDR2 is YFSETQ in the germline V gene. The CDR3 runs to 17 residues. V was pared by 4 bases and J by 2 bases, with 21 bases between. The CDR3: CASSRMIGAPGNYGYTF. The CDR3 region has the DNA TGCGCCAGCAGCCGGATGATCGGGGCTCCGGGGAACTATGGCTACACCTTC.

This rearrangement joins TRBV5-1 to TRBJ2-3; 8 bases are a match to TRBD2. The V and J ends lost 4 bases and 0 bases, in that order; junction bases with no gene match: 7. This CDR3 contains 16 residues. Germline values: CDR1 SGHRS, CDR2 YFSETQ. CDR3 protein: CASSVKREPSTDTQYF. The CDR3 region has the DNA TGCGCCAGCAGCGTCAAGCGGGAGCCAAGCACAGATACGCAGTATTTT. Full variable domain (outside the CDR3, taken from reference TRBV5-1 and TRBJ2-3): KAGVTQTPRYLIKTRGQQVTLSCSPISGHRSVSWYQQTPGQGLQFLFEYFSETQRNKGNFPGRFSGRQFSNSRSEMNVSTLELGDSALYLCASSVKREPSTDTQYFGPGTRLTVL.

The CDR3 loop is CASSPTRAQNGNEQFF. CDR3 nucleotide sequence: TGTGCCAGCTCACCAACGCGGGCCCAGAATGGGAATGAGCAGTTCTTC. This sequence joins TRBV18 and TRBJ2-1; TRBD2 is a possible D gene (5 bases). V shed 2 bases and J shed 7 bases, with 18 bases lying between them. This CDR3 spans 16 amino acids. Germline V CDR1 and CDR2: KGHSH, LQKENI.

The DNA for the CDR3 is TGTGCCAGCAGCCTTTGGGACAGGGTGAATGAGCAGTTCTTC. As protein: CASSLWDRVNEQFF. The V and J genes are TRBV7-2 and TRBJ2-1; 9 bases fit TRBD1. Per the germline V gene, CDR1 is SGHTA and CDR2 is FQGNSA. This CDR3 is 14 amino acids long. The trim removed 5 bases at V and 7 bases at J, leaving 6 bases unmatched.

The rearrangement joins TRBV4-3 to TRBJ1-1; 8 bases are shared with TRBD1. Germline-derived CDR1 and CDR2 are LGHNA and YSLEER. The CDR3 runs to 18 residues. V was pared by 3 bases and J by 0 bases, with 12 bases of the junction left unmatched. CDR3 sequence reads: CASSQPGQEANMNTEAFF. DNA of the CDR3: TGCGCCAGCAGCCAGCCGGGACAGGAGGCGAATATGAACACTGAAGCTTTCTTT.

V and J are TRBV9 and TRBJ2-7; tentatively, D is TRBD1 (5 bases). V dropped 2 bases and J dropped 6 bases, with 15 bases sitting between them. In germline, CDR1 is SGDLS, CDR2 YYNGEE. This CDR3 has 14 amino acids. Here the CDR3 reads CASSVRDPPSEQYF. CDR3 sequence (DNA): TGTGCCAGCAGCGTCAGGGATCCCCCTTCCGAGCAGTACTTC.